This TCR beta chain emerged from a study of molecular identifiers for immune sequencing clone quantification. General study findings and limits: In naive cells, under 1% of molecules belonged to clones above 20 RNA copies, against over 97% in effector cells.

TCRdb re-derived calls from the PCR reads in MiXCR, one entry per CDR3 protein. The sample lists about 630,000 distinct CDR3 sequences, over 25% occurring once. With V trimmed by 0 bases and J by 1 base, 17 bases remained unmatched. CDR1 is DFQATT, CDR2 SNEGSKA, per germline (reference sequence). This CDR3 comprises 21 residues. This clonotype occurred a few times. Its antigen is unknown. The chain combines TRBV20-1 with TRBJ2-7; 14 nucleotides agree with TRBD2. Sequenced material: naive CD8+ T cells from blood, with Jurkat cell RNA spiked in. Subset defined: FACS-sorted CD8+CD4-CCR7+CD45RA+ naive T cells. This receptor was obtained from a human donor in good health. Some libraries in this study had Jurkat cell RNA spiked in. The DNA for the CDR3 is TGCAGTGCTAGAGAAGGAGAAACAGTAGGACTAGCGGGAGGATCTTCCTACGAGCAGTACTTC. It is translated as CSAREGETVGLAGGSSYEQYF.